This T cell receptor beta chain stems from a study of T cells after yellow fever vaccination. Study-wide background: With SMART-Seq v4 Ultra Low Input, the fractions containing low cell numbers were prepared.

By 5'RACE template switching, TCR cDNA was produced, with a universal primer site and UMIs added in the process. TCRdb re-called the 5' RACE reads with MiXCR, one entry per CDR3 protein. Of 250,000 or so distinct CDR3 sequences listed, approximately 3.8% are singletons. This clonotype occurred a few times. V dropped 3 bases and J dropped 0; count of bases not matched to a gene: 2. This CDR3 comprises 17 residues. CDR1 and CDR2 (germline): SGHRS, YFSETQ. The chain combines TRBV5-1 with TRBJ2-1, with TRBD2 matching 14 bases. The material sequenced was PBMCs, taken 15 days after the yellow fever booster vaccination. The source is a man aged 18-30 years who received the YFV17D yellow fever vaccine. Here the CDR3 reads CASSWGLAGDSYNEQFF. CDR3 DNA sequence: TGCGCCAGCAGCTGGGGACTAGCGGGGGACTCCTACAATGAGCAGTTCTTC.